The text below deals with one TCR beta chain. The antigen it binds to is not known. No per-base quality is available; no much larger clone lies one base away. Collaborating institutions collected whole blood in K2EDTA tubes following their own protocols. For TCRbeta analysis, collaborators shipped samples as frozen whole blood, isolated PBMCs, or DNA extracted from either of those sample types. According to the germline V gene (reference sequence), CDR1 reads LNHDA and CDR2 reads SQIVND. V was cut back by 7 bases and J by 0 bases, leaving a gap of 10 bases between them. The cysteine opens and the phenylalanine closes a CDR3 of 14 amino acids. The entry retains the CDR3 DNA only, 42 bases that are in frame from base 1. The sample is drawn from a study of blood T cell repertoires in COVID-19 (dated by TCRdb to 2018 to 2021). The study in broad terms: Collaborator samples came from the United States, Italy and Spain and covered acute and convalescent phases of COVID-19. The material from the prospective study consisted of cDNA or gDNA derived from T cells, B-cell-depleted T cells, or PBMCs. Subjects who had been exposed to COVID-19, were actively infected with it, or had recovered from it provided the deeply sampled blood TCRbeta repertoires that made up the dataset. The repertoires were made available in a free public database intended to serve as a resource for research on the immune response to SARS-CoV-2. The samples were drawn from two sources: the first 160 participants of the ongoing ImmuneRACE study, and 1,000 to 1,500 subjects contributed by 6 global collaborators. Sample metadata almost always included a de-identified subject ID, COVID-19 status, age in years and sex. Where available, HLA class I and class II types were taken from metadata supplied by the sample provider and were not determined by assay-based typing. Overall results and qualifications from the work: How much clinical and demographic metadata was included differed by source and by participant, and the metadata was provided uncurated.

TCRbeta CDR3 regions were amplified from genomic DNA using the immunoSEQ Assay, a bias-controlled multiplex PCR. In the authors' own workflow: The number of nucleated cells in each sample was estimated from the amplification of reference gene primers within the assay. To quantify the absolute abundance of each unique TCRbeta CDR3 rearrangement, sequence reads were collapsed and filtered. For each sample, productive Simpson clonality was calculated by taking the square root of Simpson's diversity index across productive rearrangements. TCRdb limited this immuneACCESS table to in-frame rearrangements with V and J called. A share of clones is missing; checked studies link under half to unresolved V genes, and the rest is unexplained. That table gives V, J and clone size, and the DNA gave D and trimming. A total of more than 110,000 clones appear in this sample, 60% to 80% of them only once. Roughly 10% of the sample belongs to the ten largest clones.

The TCR comes from a woman aged 50 to 65 with active or convalescent COVID-19. Sequencing was performed on peripheral blood. The chain couples TRBV19 to TRBJ1-3; the D gene is not confidently resolved. The DNA sequence reads TGTGCCAGTACCCCGCTAAGCTCTGGAAACACCATATATTTT. This gives the protein CASTPLSSGNTIYF.